This TCR beta chain comes out of a study of shared clonotypes between healthy human individuals. Sequencing was performed with immunoSEQ multiplex PCR; in TCRdb, only in-frame clones are kept and a portion is missing. The profile shows 600,000 to 800,000 clones, 72% of them singletons. The sample holds one count of this clone. Antigen: not known. General study points: Blood was the sole source, and tissue repertoires probably differ.

The V and J ends lost 1 base and 8 bases respectively, with 18 bases between them. Per germline, CDR1 SEHNR and CDR2 FQNEAQ (reference sequence). This CDR3 has 16 amino acids. The origin of this receptor is a woman in her thirties in good health. The rearrangement links TRBV7-9 to TRBJ2-1; D is perhaps TRBD2 (7 bases). Source material: memory CD4+ T cells sorted from blood. Subset noted: CD45RA-negative fraction. The CDR3 sequence: CASSLDVAGARDEQFF. CDR3 DNA: TGTGCCAGCAGCTTAGACGTCGCGGGGGCAAGGGATGAGCAGTTCTTC.